The TCR beta chain under discussion was sequenced for a study of blood T cell repertoires in COVID-19. Across the study: Samples of COVID-19 (acute and convalescent) were obtained from the United States, Italy and Spain. Sample material is recorded as cDNA or gDNA derived from T cells, B-cell-depleted T cells, or PBMCs.

This clone was detected only once. The data were produced by immunoSEQ multiplex PCR, yet TCRdb's version contains in-frame clones alone and is incomplete. The table includes 80,000 to 100,000 clones, about 80% detected once. The length of the CDR3 is 13 residues. Per germline, CDR1 SGHNT and CDR2 YENEEA. V shed 5 bases and J shed 9 bases, with 16 bases lying between them. The chain has TRBV11-3 and TRBJ1-1; D call uncertain. Material for sequencing was peripheral blood. This sequence was found in a woman aged 70 to 79 with acute or convalescent COVID-19. CDR3 DNA: TGTGCCAGCAGCCTGGCCCGCACGGGGAAAGCTTTCTTT. This codes for CASSLARTGKAFF.